This is a list of T cell receptor beta chains from one sample in a study of T cell responses to AZD1222 COVID-19 vaccine. The assay was immunoSEQ multiplex PCR, and TCRdb's table has in-frame clones only and misses some. The sample lists 130,000 or so clones; approximately 86% were seen once. The material was peripheral blood, obtained 28 days after the second AZD1222 dose. The receptors here all came from an adult who received the AZD1222 COVID-19 vaccine. Both conserved end residues are part of each CDR3. Only some rows state a clone size, as once, few, many or a class for expanded clones.

J,size,V,CDR3
TRBJ2-7,NA,TRBV10-1,CASSEGGGGRYEQYF
TRBJ1-2,NA,TRBV28,CASGNTQGPMDGYTF
TRBJ2-1,NA,TRBV21-1,CARGHGGNEQFF
TRBJ2-7,once,TRBV4-1,CASSQETVSSYEQYF
TRBJ2-3,NA,TRBV9,CASSQRLLAGGNTDTQYF
TRBJ2-3,NA,TRBV6-4,CASSSSGGTDTQYF
TRBJ1-1,once,TRBV12-3/TRBV12-4,CASSLARERAFF
TRBJ2-2,NA,TRBV6-5,CAARRNTGELFF
TRBJ2-7,NA,TRBV6-6,CASREGASYEQYF
TRBJ1-6,NA,TRBV11-2,CASSLGRYNSPLHF
TRBJ2-4,NA,TRBV11-3,CASSLGRGAKNIQYF
TRBJ2-1,NA,TRBV7-2,CASSPYNEQFF
TRBJ2-3,NA,TRBV5-1,CASSFSGDTQYF
TRBJ1-5,NA,TRBV6-5,CASSPTGFDNQPQHF
TRBJ1-6,NA,TRBV20-1,CSASYQSSYNSPLHF
TRBJ2-2,NA,TRBV12-5,CASTIPPSTGELFF
TRBJ2-1,NA,TRBV10-1,CASGKGGSHNEQFF
TRBJ1-4,NA,TRBV11-2,CASNQGGRANEKLFF
TRBJ2-3,NA,TRBV5-1,CASSLLLAGVDTQYF
TRBJ1-2,NA,TRBV28,CASSPHSSLGSRGYTF
TRBJ1-6,NA,TRBV30,CAWSVLGGSVGNSPLHF
TRBJ1-1,NA,TRBV6-4,CASSDGGKRTEAFF
TRBJ2-1,NA,TRBV7-3,CASSLMGGRRYNEQFF
TRBJ2-1,NA,TRBV7-9,CASSLSGAPNNEQFF
TRBJ2-3,NA,TRBV28,CATRDTSGGRTDTQYF
TRBJ2-2,many,TRBV4-2,CASSPGTENTGELFF
TRBJ1-2,NA,TRBV11-3,CASSLEPGYGYTF
TRBJ2-3,NA,TRBV6-5,CASGGAEGNTQYF
TRBJ2-7,NA,TRBV7-9,CASSLDQIMGGFTYEQYF
TRBJ2-1,NA,TRBV5-6,CASSLGLAGRDEQFF
TRBJ1-1,NA,TRBV30,CAWSPGQGDTEAFF
TRBJ2-5,NA,TRBV29-1,CSVAPGAATQYF
TRBJ2-1,few,TRBV27,CASSLAGGPYNEQFF
TRBJ2-7,NA,TRBV5-1,CASSVLSGNAYEQYF
TRBJ2-7,NA,TRBV30,CAWVKGLAGGNEQYF
TRBJ1-6,once,TRBV6-5,CASGPDRGMSPLHF
TRBJ2-7,NA,TRBV15,CATSGEGQGRDYEQYF
TRBJ2-3,few,TRBV5-6,CASSERLAVVDTQYF